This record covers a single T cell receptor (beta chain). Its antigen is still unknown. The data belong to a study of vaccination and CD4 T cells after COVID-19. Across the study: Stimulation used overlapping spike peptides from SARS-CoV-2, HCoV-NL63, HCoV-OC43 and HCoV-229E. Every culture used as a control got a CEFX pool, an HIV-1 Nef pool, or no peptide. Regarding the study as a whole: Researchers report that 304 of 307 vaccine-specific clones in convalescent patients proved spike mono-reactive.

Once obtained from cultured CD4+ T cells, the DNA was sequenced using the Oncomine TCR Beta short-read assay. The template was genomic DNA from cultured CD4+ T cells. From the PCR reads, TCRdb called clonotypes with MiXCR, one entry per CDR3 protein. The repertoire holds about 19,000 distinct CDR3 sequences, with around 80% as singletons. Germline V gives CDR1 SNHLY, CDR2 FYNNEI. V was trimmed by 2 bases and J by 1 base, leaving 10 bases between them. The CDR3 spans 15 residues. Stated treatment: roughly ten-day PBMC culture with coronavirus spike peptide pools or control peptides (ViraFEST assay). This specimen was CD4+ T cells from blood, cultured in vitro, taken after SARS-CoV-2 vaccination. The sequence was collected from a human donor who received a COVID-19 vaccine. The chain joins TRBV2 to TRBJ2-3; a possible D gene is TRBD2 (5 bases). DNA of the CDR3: TGTGCCAGCAGTGAACTAGCAAGCGGCACAGATACGCAGTATTTT. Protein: CASSELASGTDTQYF.